The clone carrying this T cell receptor beta chain has at least ten counts. The antigen is not known. The data originate from a study of neurological immune-mediated disorders. Study conclusions and caveats: The highest TCR clonal expansion occurred in HTLV-1-associated myelopathy; multiple sclerosis fell below healthy controls.

Time point indicated: longitudinal time-point 3. The unsorted libraries had their origin in 2 million PBMCs stored at -80 C. The making of cDNA relied on 5'RACE with 10-nucleotide random UMIs. Every sequencing run produced over 180 million TCR-beta sequences that came from 15-18 subjects. One entry per CDR3 protein, called by TCRdb with MiXCR from the 5' RACE reads. The sample has approximately 58,000 distinct CDR3 sequences; roughly 8.3% are singletons. Germline values: CDR1 MNHEY, CDR2 SVGEGT. Trimming took 4 bases from V and 3 from J; bases not matched to a gene: 3. CDR3 length: 13 amino acids. Sequencing used PBMCs. The receptor's source is a woman in her 40s in good health. The chain employs TRBV6-2 or TRBV6-3 and TRBJ2-7; 7 bases fit TRBD1. The CDR3 nucleotides are TGTGCCAGCAGTTTGGGACAGAACTACGAGCAGTACTTC. Protein product: CASSLGQNYEQYF.